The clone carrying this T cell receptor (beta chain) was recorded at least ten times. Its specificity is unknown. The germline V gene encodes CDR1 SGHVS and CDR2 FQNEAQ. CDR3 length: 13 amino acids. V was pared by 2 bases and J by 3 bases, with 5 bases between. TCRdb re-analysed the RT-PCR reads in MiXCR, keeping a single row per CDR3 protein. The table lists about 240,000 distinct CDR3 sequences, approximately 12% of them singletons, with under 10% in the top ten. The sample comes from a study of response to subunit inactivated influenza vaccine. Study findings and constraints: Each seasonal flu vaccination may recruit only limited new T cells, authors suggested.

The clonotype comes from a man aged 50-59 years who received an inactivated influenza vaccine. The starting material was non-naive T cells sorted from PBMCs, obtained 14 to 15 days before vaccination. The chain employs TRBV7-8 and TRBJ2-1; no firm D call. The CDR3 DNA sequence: TGTGCCAGCAGCTTAAACTTCTACAATGAGCAGTTCTTC. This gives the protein CASSLNFYNEQFF.